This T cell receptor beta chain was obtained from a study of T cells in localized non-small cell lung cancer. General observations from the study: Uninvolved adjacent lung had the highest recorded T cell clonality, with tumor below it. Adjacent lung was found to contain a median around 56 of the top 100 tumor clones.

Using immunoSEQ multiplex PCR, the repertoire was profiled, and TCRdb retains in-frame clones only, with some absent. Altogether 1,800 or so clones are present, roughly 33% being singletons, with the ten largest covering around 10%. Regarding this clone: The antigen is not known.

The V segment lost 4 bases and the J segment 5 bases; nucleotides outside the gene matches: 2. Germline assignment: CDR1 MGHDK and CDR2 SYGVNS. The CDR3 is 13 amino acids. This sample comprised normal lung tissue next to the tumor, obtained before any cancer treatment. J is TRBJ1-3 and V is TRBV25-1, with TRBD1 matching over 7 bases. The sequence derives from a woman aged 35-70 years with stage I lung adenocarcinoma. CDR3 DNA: TGTGCCAGCAGTGGGACAGGTCGAAACACCATATATTTT. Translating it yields CASSGTGRNTIYF.